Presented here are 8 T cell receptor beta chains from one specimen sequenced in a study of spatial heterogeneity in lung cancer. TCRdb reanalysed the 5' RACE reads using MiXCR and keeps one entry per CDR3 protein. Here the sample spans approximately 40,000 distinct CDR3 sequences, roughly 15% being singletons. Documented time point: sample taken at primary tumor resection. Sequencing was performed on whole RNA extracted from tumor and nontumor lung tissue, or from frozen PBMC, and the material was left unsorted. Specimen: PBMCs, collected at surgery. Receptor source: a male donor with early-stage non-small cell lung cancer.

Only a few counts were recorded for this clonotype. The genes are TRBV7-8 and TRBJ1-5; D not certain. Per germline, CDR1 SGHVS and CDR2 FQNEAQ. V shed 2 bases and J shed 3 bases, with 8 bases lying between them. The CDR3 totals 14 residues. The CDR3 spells CASSLRQSNQPQHF. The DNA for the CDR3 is TGTGCCAGCAGCTTAAGACAATCCAATCAGCCCCAGCATTTT.

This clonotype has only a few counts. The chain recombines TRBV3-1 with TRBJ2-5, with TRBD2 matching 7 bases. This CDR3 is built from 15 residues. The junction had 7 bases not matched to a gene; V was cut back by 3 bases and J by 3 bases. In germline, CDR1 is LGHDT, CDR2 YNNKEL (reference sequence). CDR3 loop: CASSQARDYKETQYF. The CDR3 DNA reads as TGTGCCAGCAGCCAGGCCAGGGACTATAAAGAGACCCAGTACTTC.

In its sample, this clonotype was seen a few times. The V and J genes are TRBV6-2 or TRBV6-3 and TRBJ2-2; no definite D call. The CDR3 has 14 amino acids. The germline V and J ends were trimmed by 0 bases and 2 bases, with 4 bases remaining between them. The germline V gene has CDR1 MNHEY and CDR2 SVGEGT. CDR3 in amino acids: CASSYSLNTGELFF. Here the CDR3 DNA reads TGTGCCAGCAGTTACTCCCTAAACACCGGGGAGCTGTTTTTT.

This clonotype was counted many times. The CDR3 DNA reads TGCAGCGTTTTTAGCGGTTACAATGAGCAGTTCTTC. This sequence encodes CSVFSGYNEQFF. This rearrangement joins TRBV29-1 to TRBJ2-1, with a possible D match to TRBD2 (6 bases). This CDR3 comprises 12 residues. In germline, CDR1 is SQVTM, CDR2 ANQGSEA. V shed 5 bases and J shed 4 bases, with 9 bases lying between them.

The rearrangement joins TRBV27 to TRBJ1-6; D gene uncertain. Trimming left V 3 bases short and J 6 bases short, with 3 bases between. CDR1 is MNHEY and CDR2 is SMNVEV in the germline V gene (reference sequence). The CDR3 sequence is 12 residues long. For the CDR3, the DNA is TGTGCCAGCAGTTTTCTTAATTCACCCCTCCACTTT. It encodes CASSFLNSPLHF.

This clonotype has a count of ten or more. The CDR3 loop is CASLPRGGLYNEQFF. CDR3 coding DNA: TGTGCCAGCCTACCCCGCGGAGGCCTGTACAATGAGCAGTTCTTC. The chain combines TRBV25-1 with TRBJ2-1; a possible D gene is TRBD2 (5 bases). V lost 8 bases to trimming and J lost 4 bases, with 18 bases between them. CDR3 size: 15 residues. Germline V gene lookup returns CDR1 MGHDK and CDR2 SYGVNS.

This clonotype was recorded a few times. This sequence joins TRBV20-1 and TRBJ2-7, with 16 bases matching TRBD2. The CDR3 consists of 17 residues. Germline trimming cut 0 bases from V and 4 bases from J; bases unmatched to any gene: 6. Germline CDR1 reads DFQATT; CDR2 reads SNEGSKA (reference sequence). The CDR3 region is CSARDGTSGRAGYEQYF. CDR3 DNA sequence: TGCAGTGCTAGAGACGGGACTAGCGGGAGGGCCGGGTACGAGCAGTACTTC.

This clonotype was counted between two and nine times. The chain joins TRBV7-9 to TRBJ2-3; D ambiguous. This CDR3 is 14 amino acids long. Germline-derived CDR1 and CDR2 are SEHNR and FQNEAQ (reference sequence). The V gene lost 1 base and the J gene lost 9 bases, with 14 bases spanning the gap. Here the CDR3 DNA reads TGTGCCAGCAGCTTAGTGGGCCAGTTCGGCACGCAGTATTTT. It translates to CASSLVGQFGTQYF.